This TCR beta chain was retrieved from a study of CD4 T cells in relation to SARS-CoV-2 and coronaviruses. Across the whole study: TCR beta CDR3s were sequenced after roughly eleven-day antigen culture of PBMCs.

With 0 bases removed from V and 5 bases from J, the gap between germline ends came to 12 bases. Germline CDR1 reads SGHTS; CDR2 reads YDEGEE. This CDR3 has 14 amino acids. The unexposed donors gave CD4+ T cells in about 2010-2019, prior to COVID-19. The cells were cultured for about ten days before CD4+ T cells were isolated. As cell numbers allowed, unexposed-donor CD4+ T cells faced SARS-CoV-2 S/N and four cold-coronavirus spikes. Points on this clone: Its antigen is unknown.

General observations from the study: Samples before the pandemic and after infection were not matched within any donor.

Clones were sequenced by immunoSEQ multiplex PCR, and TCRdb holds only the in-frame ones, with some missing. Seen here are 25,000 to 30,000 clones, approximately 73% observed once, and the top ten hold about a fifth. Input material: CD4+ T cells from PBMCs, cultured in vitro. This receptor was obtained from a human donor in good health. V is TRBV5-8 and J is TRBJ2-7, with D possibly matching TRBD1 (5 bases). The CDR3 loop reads CASSLAQGSHEQYF. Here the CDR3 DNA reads TGTGCCAGCAGCTTGGCTCAGGGAAGCCACGAGCAGTACTTC.